This is a list of T cell receptor beta chains from one sample in a study of blood T cell repertoires in COVID-19. Clones were read by immunoSEQ multiplex PCR, and TCRdb kept only the in-frame ones, dropping some. Of roughly 30,000 clones listed, around 82% are singletons. The sequenced material came from peripheral blood. Receptors originate from a man older than 75 with active COVID-19. Each CDR3 is given with its conserved first and last residue. Each record gives: D gene, clone size, V gene, J gene, CDR3 protein, CDR3 DNA. The D gene is left open where the match is weak. The size entry is marked missing in some rows and otherwise reads once, few, many or a size class.

D gene: TRBD1; clone size: NA; V gene: TRBV30; J gene: TRBJ2-7; CDR3 protein: CAWSATGRGSYEQYF; CDR3 DNA: TGTGCCTGGAGTGCGACAGGGCGAGGGTCCTACGAGCAGTACTTC
D gene: TRBD1; clone size: NA; V gene: TRBV6-5; J gene: TRBJ1-2; CDR3 protein: CASATPSGGRKGYTF; CDR3 DNA: TGTGCCAGCGCTACGCCCTCAGGGGGCAGGAAGGGCTACACCTTC
D gene: NA; clone size: NA; V gene: TRBV5-8; J gene: TRBJ1-5; CDR3 protein: CASSLSGEQPQHF; CDR3 DNA: TGTGCCAGCAGCTTGTCGGGGGAACAGCCCCAGCATTTT
D gene: TRBD2; clone size: NA; V gene: TRBV30; J gene: TRBJ2-1; CDR3 protein: CAWSVFGRGSPNEQFF; CDR3 DNA: TGTGCCTGGAGTGTTTTTGGGCGGGGGAGCCCCAATGAGCAGTTCTTC
D gene: TRBD1; clone size: NA; V gene: TRBV19; J gene: TRBJ2-7; CDR3 protein: CASSGTGVSPEQYF; CDR3 DNA: TGTGCCAGTAGTGGGACAGGGGTCTCGCCCGAGCAGTACTTC
D gene: TRBD1; clone size: once; V gene: TRBV7-9; J gene: TRBJ1-6; CDR3 protein: CASSQRQGGNSPLHF; CDR3 DNA: TGTGCCAGCAGCCAACGACAGGGCGGCAATTCACCCCTCCACTTT
D gene: NA; clone size: NA; V gene: TRBV6-1; J gene: TRBJ1-5; CDR3 protein: CASSEANQPQHF; CDR3 DNA: TGTGCCAGCAGTGAGGCAAATCAGCCCCAGCATTTT
D gene: NA; clone size: once; V gene: TRBV18; J gene: TRBJ1-2; CDR3 protein: CASSPTTSNYGYTF; CDR3 DNA: TGTGCCAGCTCCCCGACAACCTCTAACTATGGCTACACCTTC
D gene: TRBD1; clone size: NA; V gene: TRBV30; J gene: TRBJ1-3; CDR3 protein: CAWSPGTGGWAGNTIYF; CDR3 DNA: TGTGCCTGGAGCCCCGGGACAGGGGGCTGGGCTGGAAACACCATATATTTT
D gene: NA; clone size: NA; V gene: TRBV4-1; J gene: TRBJ1-4; CDR3 protein: CASSQRATNEKLFF; CDR3 DNA: TGCGCCAGCAGCCAACGGGCAACTAATGAAAAACTGTTTTTT
D gene: TRBD1; clone size: NA; V gene: TRBV2; J gene: TRBJ1-2; CDR3 protein: CASVGQAGYGYTF; CDR3 DNA: TGTGCCAGCGTCGGACAGGCTGGGTATGGCTACACCTTC
D gene: TRBD1; clone size: NA; V gene: TRBV10-1; J gene: TRBJ1-5; CDR3 protein: CASGTGDQPQHF; CDR3 DNA: TGCGCCAGCGGGACAGGAGATCAGCCCCAGCATTTT
D gene: NA; clone size: NA; V gene: TRBV7-2; J gene: TRBJ1-2; CDR3 protein: CASSLNQGIYEGYTF; CDR3 DNA: TGTGCCAGCAGCTTAAATCAGGGGATCTACGAAGGCTACACCTTC
D gene: TRBD1; clone size: NA; V gene: TRBV28; J gene: TRBJ1-4; CDR3 protein: CASSVTGGGEKLFF; CDR3 DNA: TGTGCCAGCAGTGTGACAGGGGGGGGTGAAAAACTGTTTTTT
D gene: NA; clone size: NA; V gene: TRBV6-1; J gene: TRBJ1-5; CDR3 protein: CASSDRYAQQKVLHQPQHF; CDR3 DNA: TGTGCCAGCAGTGATCGATATGCCCAACAGAAGGTCCTACATCAGCCCCAGCATTTT
D gene: TRBD1; clone size: NA; V gene: TRBV7-3; J gene: TRBJ2-5; CDR3 protein: CASSLRQGPQETQYF; CDR3 DNA: TGTGCCAGCAGCTTAAGACAGGGACCCCAAGAGACCCAGTACTTC
D gene: TRBD1; clone size: NA; V gene: TRBV6-5; J gene: TRBJ1-1; CDR3 protein: CATTGVYTEAFF; CDR3 DNA: TGTGCCACTACAGGGGTTTACACTGAAGCTTTCTTT
D gene: TRBD1; clone size: NA; V gene: TRBV5-4; J gene: TRBJ1-4; CDR3 protein: CASSLAGTGREKLFF; CDR3 DNA: TGTGCCAGCAGCCTAGCCGGGACAGGGCGAGAAAAACTGTTTTTT
D gene: NA; clone size: NA; V gene: TRBV27; J gene: TRBJ2-7; CDR3 protein: CASSLTGKDYEQYF; CDR3 DNA: TGTGCCAGCAGTTTAACAGGGAAAGACTACGAGCAGTACTTC
D gene: TRBD2; clone size: once; V gene: TRBV6-2/TRBV6-3; J gene: TRBJ2-1; CDR3 protein: CASSYVGGEQFF; CDR3 DNA: TGTGCCAGCAGTTACGTGGGGGGGGAGCAGTTCTTC
D gene: TRBD2; clone size: NA; V gene: TRBV6-6; J gene: TRBJ2-3; CDR3 protein: CASSRTSGGSSTDTQYF; CDR3 DNA: TGTGCCAGCAGTCGGACTAGCGGGGGCTCTAGCACAGATACGCAGTATTTT
D gene: NA; clone size: NA; V gene: TRBV11-2; J gene: TRBJ1-6; CDR3 protein: CASSRGGTNNSPLHF; CDR3 DNA: TGTGCCAGCAGCCGGGGGGGGACGAATAATTCACCCCTCCACTTT
D gene: NA; clone size: NA; V gene: TRBV5-1; J gene: TRBJ2-1; CDR3 protein: CASSFGQGDNEQFF; CDR3 DNA: TGCGCCAGCAGCTTTGGCCAGGGCGACAATGAGCAGTTCTTC
D gene: NA; clone size: NA; V gene: TRBV6-6; J gene: TRBJ1-5; CDR3 protein: CASSYLGDGNQPQHF; CDR3 DNA: TGTGCCAGCAGTTACTTAGGGGATGGCAATCAGCCCCAGCATTTT
D gene: NA; clone size: NA; V gene: TRBV30; J gene: TRBJ1-2; CDR3 protein: CAWSAGTPYGYTF; CDR3 DNA: TGTGCCTGGAGTGCGGGGACTCCGTATGGCTACACCTTC
D gene: TRBD1; clone size: NA; V gene: TRBV6-1; J gene: TRBJ1-6; CDR3 protein: CASSERQGKGSPLHF; CDR3 DNA: TGTGCCAGCAGTGAGAGACAGGGAAAGGGTTCACCCCTCCACTTT
D gene: TRBD2; clone size: NA; V gene: TRBV2; J gene: TRBJ2-1; CDR3 protein: CASSYQGLAGIYNEQFF; CDR3 DNA: TGTGCCAGCAGTTATCAGGGGCTAGCGGGGATCTACAATGAGCAGTTCTTC
D gene: TRBD1; clone size: NA; V gene: TRBV29-1; J gene: TRBJ2-1; CDR3 protein: CSVQTRPGQGNEQFF; CDR3 DNA: TGCAGCGTCCAAACCCGTCCCGGACAGGGAAATGAGCAGTTCTTC
D gene: TRBD1; clone size: few; V gene: TRBV19; J gene: TRBJ1-4; CDR3 protein: CASSLGTAGFEKLFF; CDR3 DNA: TGTGCCAGTAGTCTCGGGACAGCCGGATTTGAAAAACTGTTTTTT
D gene: TRBD2; clone size: NA; V gene: TRBV7-2; J gene: TRBJ2-7; CDR3 protein: CASSFQLAYEQYF; CDR3 DNA: TGTGCCAGCAGCTTCCAACTAGCGTACGAGCAGTACTTC
D gene: TRBD1; clone size: NA; V gene: TRBV3-1/TRBV3-2; J gene: TRBJ1-2; CDR3 protein: CASSQLRTGGSFYTF; CDR3 DNA: TGTGCCAGCAGCCAATTACGGACAGGGGGTTCCTTCTACACCTTC
D gene: NA; clone size: NA; V gene: TRBV6-5; J gene: TRBJ1-3; CDR3 protein: CASRRVLGNTIYF; CDR3 DNA: TGTGCCAGCCGACGGGTATTGGGAAACACCATATATTTT
D gene: TRBD1; clone size: NA; V gene: TRBV2; J gene: TRBJ2-7; CDR3 protein: CASLRDSSYEQYF; CDR3 DNA: TGTGCCAGCCTCCGGGACAGCTCCTACGAGCAGTACTTC
D gene: NA; clone size: NA; V gene: TRBV29-1; J gene: TRBJ2-7; CDR3 protein: CSVDQSHEQYF; CDR3 DNA: TGCAGCGTTGACCAAAGCCACGAGCAGTACTTC
D gene: NA; clone size: NA; V gene: TRBV19; J gene: TRBJ1-5; CDR3 protein: CASRVRAGDNQPQHF; CDR3 DNA: TGTGCCAGTAGGGTCAGGGCTGGGGACAATCAGCCCCAGCATTTT
D gene: NA; clone size: NA; V gene: TRBV7-6; J gene: TRBJ1-3; CDR3 protein: CASSPAPDSIGNTIYF; CDR3 DNA: TGTGCCAGCAGCCCCGCCCCGGACAGCATTGGAAACACCATATATTTT
D gene: NA; clone size: NA; V gene: TRBV20-1; J gene: TRBJ1-4; CDR3 protein: CSASPGSANEKLFF; CDR3 DNA: TGCAGTGCTAGTCCGGGGAGCGCTAATGAAAAACTGTTTTTT
D gene: TRBD2; clone size: NA; V gene: TRBV9; J gene: TRBJ2-5; CDR3 protein: CASSVGLAAGETQYF; CDR3 DNA: TGTGCCAGCAGCGTAGGACTAGCGGCAGGAGAGACCCAGTACTTC
D gene: NA; clone size: NA; V gene: TRBV9; J gene: TRBJ1-2; CDR3 protein: CASSSPSGIGGYTF; CDR3 DNA: TGTGCCAGCAGCTCACCTTCTGGGATCGGGGGGTACACCTTC
D gene: TRBD2; clone size: NA; V gene: TRBV6-1; J gene: TRBJ2-1; CDR3 protein: CASSEGVGGASEQFF; CDR3 DNA: TGTGCCAGCAGTGAAGGCGTCGGGGGGGCCAGTGAGCAGTTCTTC
D gene: TRBD1; clone size: once; V gene: TRBV19; J gene: TRBJ1-4; CDR3 protein: CASRGTTGTAYEKLFF; CDR3 DNA: TGTGCCAGTAGGGGGACAACCGGGACAGCGTATGAAAAACTGTTTTTT
D gene: TRBD1; clone size: NA; V gene: TRBV2; J gene: TRBJ1-5; CDR3 protein: CASRADRGSNQPQHF; CDR3 DNA: TGTGCCAGCAGGGCGGACAGGGGCAGCAATCAGCCCCAGCATTTT
D gene: TRBD1; clone size: NA; V gene: TRBV4-2; J gene: TRBJ2-7; CDR3 protein: CASSQRTGGYEQYF; CDR3 DNA: TGTGCCAGCAGCCAGCGGACAGGGGGCTACGAGCAGTACTTC
D gene: NA; clone size: NA; V gene: TRBV3-1/TRBV3-2; J gene: TRBJ1-1; CDR3 protein: CASSHKVANRIAFF; CDR3 DNA: TGTGCCAGCAGCCACAAGGTAGCTAACCGGATTGCTTTCTTT
D gene: NA; clone size: NA; V gene: TRBV5-1; J gene: TRBJ2-5; CDR3 protein: CASSLAGSGGWETQYF; CDR3 DNA: TGCGCCAGCAGCTTGGCCGGGTCTGGGGGCTGGGAGACCCAGTACTTC
D gene: NA; clone size: NA; V gene: TRBV29-1; J gene: TRBJ1-1; CDR3 protein: CSVSTDPNTEAFF; CDR3 DNA: TGCAGCGTGTCTACAGATCCCAACACTGAAGCTTTCTTT
D gene: NA; clone size: once; V gene: TRBV21-1; J gene: TRBJ2-5; CDR3 protein: CASSKGPRVSETQYF; CDR3 DNA: TGTGCCAGCAGCAAAGGGCCCAGGGTATCGGAGACCCAGTACTTC
D gene: NA; clone size: NA; V gene: TRBV12-5; J gene: TRBJ1-1; CDR3 protein: CASGLGGAQFEAFF; CDR3 DNA: TGTGCTAGTGGTTTGGGGGGCGCGCAGTTTGAAGCTTTCTTT
D gene: TRBD2; clone size: NA; V gene: TRBV18; J gene: TRBJ2-5; CDR3 protein: CASSPGGGQETQYF; CDR3 DNA: TGTGCCAGCTCACCAGGGGGGGGCCAAGAGACCCAGTACTTC
D gene: TRBD2; clone size: NA; V gene: TRBV5-3; J gene: TRBJ2-2; CDR3 protein: CARSLAGTSGAGELFF; CDR3 DNA: TGTGCCAGAAGCTTGGCCGGGACTAGCGGCGCCGGGGAGCTGTTTTTT
D gene: TRBD1; clone size: NA; V gene: TRBV4-1; J gene: TRBJ1-2; CDR3 protein: CARSRPGQGYGYTF; CDR3 DNA: TGCGCCCGCAGCCGACCGGGACAGGGGTATGGCTACACCTTC
D gene: NA; clone size: NA; V gene: TRBV10-1; J gene: TRBJ2-1; CDR3 protein: CASSESGGPIHNGQFF; CDR3 DNA: TGCGCCAGCAGTGAGTCGGGGGGGCCCATCCACAATGGGCAGTTCTTC
D gene: TRBD1; clone size: few; V gene: TRBV19; J gene: TRBJ1-2; CDR3 protein: CAARDRGRSDGYTF; CDR3 DNA: TGTGCCGCCCGGGACAGGGGGCGATCTGATGGCTACACCTTC
D gene: TRBD2; clone size: NA; V gene: TRBV15; J gene: TRBJ2-3; CDR3 protein: CATSRARTSGGGDTQYF; CDR3 DNA: TGTGCCACCAGCAGAGCCAGGACTAGCGGGGGAGGGGATACGCAGTATTTT
D gene: TRBD1; clone size: NA; V gene: TRBV15; J gene: TRBJ1-2; CDR3 protein: CATSRERQGFYGYTF; CDR3 DNA: TGTGCCACCAGCAGAGAGAGACAGGGTTTCTATGGCTACACCTTC
D gene: TRBD2; clone size: once; V gene: TRBV4-1; J gene: TRBJ2-1; CDR3 protein: CASSQDRRGIYNEQFF; CDR3 DNA: TGCGCCAGCAGCCAAGATCGGCGGGGGATCTACAATGAGCAGTTCTTC
D gene: TRBD1; clone size: NA; V gene: TRBV5-1; J gene: TRBJ1-1; CDR3 protein: CASSIKQGNWNTEAFF; CDR3 DNA: TGCGCCAGCAGCATTAAACAGGGGAATTGGAACACTGAAGCTTTCTTT